This TCR beta chain was recovered during a study of T cell responses to AZD1222 COVID-19 vaccine. Here immunoSEQ multiplex PCR was the method, and the copy in TCRdb shows in-frame clones only, minus some. The table includes roughly 140,000 clones, 85% to 90% detected once. Study-level results: It should be noted that donors were predominantly white British and more often female, and clonal diversity was possibly underestimated. The number of AZD1222 recipients seropositive at baseline was only 5 to 7.

Concerning this clone: As yet, its antigen is unknown.

J was trimmed by 4 bases and V by 5 bases; bases with no gene match: 11. Germline V gene sequence: CDR1 SGHAT, CDR2 FQNNGV. This CDR3 comprises 17 residues. The clonotype originates from an adult who received the AZD1222 COVID-19 vaccine. This chain joins TRBV11-2 and TRBJ2-7; 13 bases are a match to TRBD2. This specimen consisted of peripheral blood, obtained 28 days after the second AZD1222 dose. CDR3 DNA: TGTGCCAGCAGCCCGAGGGGACTAGCGGGAACGGGGTACGAGCAGTACTTC. This gives the protein CASSPRGLAGTGYEQYF.